This T cell receptor (beta chain) was sequenced during a study of blood T cells in healthy people across ages. V was cut by 3 bases and J by 5 bases, with 17 bases left in between. Per germline, CDR1 SQVTM and CDR2 ANQGSEA. The CDR3 spans 15 residues. Study conclusions and caveats: Long-lived and aged donors differed, with more naive CD4+ cells and higher diversity in the long-lived. CMV status of donors was not determined, possibly confounding expanded clonotype changes.

A word on this clonotype: As yet, its antigen is unknown.

The use of a sample-barcoded 5' primer and a J-beta primer mix characterized a second PCR of about 7 to 12 cycles. One entry per CDR3 protein results from TCRdb running MiXCR on the 5' RACE reads. The sample comprises about 680,000 distinct CDR3 sequences, approximately 49% of which are singletons, and about 32% rests with the top ten. Sequencing was done on a sample of blood. The chain has TRBV29-1 and TRBJ2-1; tentatively, D is TRBD2 (6 bases). The clonotype originates from a woman aged 55-69 years in good health. The CDR3 DNA reads as TGCAGCGTTGACTTGTGGCCGGGACTTAACAATGAGCAGTTCTTC. It yields the protein CSVDLWPGLNNEQFF.